The TCR beta chain under discussion was sequenced for a study of OX40 agonist ivuxolimab in advanced cancers. Whole-study context: Patients treated during dose escalation were battling hepatocellular carcinoma, melanoma, renal cell or head and neck cancer. The mean age was approximately 60 years, ranging from roughly 23 to 80, with around four fifths of participants male. General study results and limits: There was clonal expansion of CD4+ and CD8+ blood T cells by week 6 at 0.1 to 3.0 mg/kg. Expanded clones belonging to CD8+ T cells outnumbered, on average, those of CD4+.

Concerning this clone itself: Its matching antigen is unknown.

V lost 4 bases to trimming and J lost 9 bases; unmatched junction nucleotides: 11. The CDR3 extends over 15 amino acids. CDR1 SGHRS and CDR2 YFSETQ come from the germline V gene. Libraries were prepared by immunoSEQ multiplex PCR; TCRdb keeps only in-frame clonotypes and omits some of them. Of 150,000 to 190,000 clones in the sample, approximately 94% were seen once. The chain uses TRBV5-1 and TRBJ2-2; 8 bases fit TRBD1. The source of this sequence is an adult with an advanced solid tumor such as melanoma, head and neck, liver or kidney cancer. Sequencing used CD4+ or CD8+ T cells sorted from blood, obtained in a trial of the OX40 agonist ivuxolimab. For the CDR3, the DNA is TGCGCCAGCAGCCCGTCCGGGGACAGGTTCTGGGAGCTGTTTTTT. Encoded protein: CASSPSGDRFWELFF.